The present T cell receptor (beta chain) was sequenced within a study of CD8+ T cells in alopecia areata (dated by TCRdb to the late 2010s). Regarding the study in general: Treated patients were enrolled in an open-label pilot trial of oral tofacitinib, 5 to 10 mg twice daily, for moderate-to-severe alopecia areata. Human TCRbeta sequencing covered scalp tissue and sorted CD4+ and CD8+ peripheral blood T cells from patchy and totalis/universalis alopecia areata patients and healthy controls. RNA was extracted with the PAXgene miRNA kit for fixed scalp, the miRNeasy kit for PBMCs, and the RNeasy kit for mouse skin. Tofacitinib was administered for 6 to 18 months, and 6 months of follow-up off drug were then conducted to assess delayed response and recurrence. TCRbeta CDR3 regions were amplified by immunoSEQ multiplex PCR with 35 Vbeta forward and 13 Jbeta reverse primers. Scalp clonality was compared among normal scalp (n=4), patchy alopecia areata scalp (n=8), and alopecia totalis/universalis scalp (n=8). Patients on tofacitinib were biopsied at baseline and after 4 and 24 weeks of treatment, and several of the patients also had a later scalp biopsy. Disease severity in treated patients was measured with the SALT score, which quantifies the percentage of affected scalp surface area. In both human patients and the C3H/HeJ mouse model, the study applied high-throughput TCRbeta sequencing to look at T cell clonal expansion in alopecia areata. What the work shows at the level of the full study, not this receptor alone: Because the treated cohort was small and included a single nonresponder, larger studies are needed to assess links between baseline CD8+ expansion and response. Tofacitinib significantly decreased scalp clonality and the number of expanded CD8+ clones among the top 100 scalp clones. During tofacitinib treatment, many expanded lesional clones remained in scalp and blood, and this persistence may partly explain relapse after treatment is stopped. TCR sequences shared between patients were less clear than in mice, possibly partly because of HLA diversity in the patient population. Compared with normal scalp, lesional scalp, particularly in alopecia totalis/universalis, had higher clonality and more expanded CD8+ clones, which suggests antigenic drive. Unlike mouse skin, which is dominated by gammadelta T cells, normal human skin has resident alphabeta T cells that are also sequenced, and this complicates analysis of the scalp TCR repertoire.

About this clone: This clone's antigen is unknown. No qualities accompany the bases; no much larger clone lies one base away.

Reading the label with the study, this specimen's time point is: 24 weeks on oral tofacitinib. The sample's treatment or condition label, in plain terms: oral pan-JAK inhibitor, 5-10 mg twice daily. Peripheral blood and lesional scalp punch biopsies were obtained from patients with alopecia areata. PBMCs were separated by density centrifugation and stained for CD3, CD4 and CD8, after which CD4+ and CD8+ T cells were sorted on a FACSAria. Library preparation used the immunoSEQ multiplex PCR assay. For TCR sequencing, RNA was extracted from every sample and reverse transcribed into cDNA to serve as template. First-strand cDNA was synthesized with SuperScript III using a 2:1 mix of oligo-dT and random hexamers. A synthetic immune receptor repertoire was used to gauge amplification bias, and whatever bias remained was removed computationally. In the source study's methods: Raw reads were preprocessed to remove errors, and CDR3 was defined by IMGT conventions from the conserved cysteine to phenylalanine. Clonality was calculated as 1 minus Shannon entropy normalized by log2 of the number of productive unique TCRs. CD4 or CD8 identity of scalp clones was inferred by cross-referencing scalp TCRbeta sequences with sorted blood CD4 and CD8 repertoires. The table was pulled from immuneACCESS by TCRdb, which kept in-frame rearrangements only. Such tables lose some clones; where checked, under half of the loss comes from unresolved V genes, and the rest has no known cause. D and trimming were read from the DNA, whereas the V and J calls and clone size are those reported in that table. This sample holds roughly 190,000 clones; roughly 66% were observed only once. The ten largest make up about 0.94% of the sample.

The V end loses 3 bases and the J end loses 3 bases, and a stretch of 8 bases separates them. Spanning cysteine to phenylalanine, the CDR3 consists of 13 amino acids. Only the CDR3 part of the read is kept: 39 bases, read in frame from the first base. Reading the germline V gene (reference sequence) gives CDR1 MNHEY and CDR2 SMNVEV. This sequence uses TRBV27 and TRBJ1-1; the D gene identity is not certain. The material was CD4+ T cells sorted from blood, obtained at week 24, from a patient treated with tofacitinib. The sequence was obtained from a human donor with alopecia areata. The nucleotide sequence reads TGTGCCAGCAGTTTGGTATTGCACACTGAAGCTTTCTTT. Its protein product is CASSLVLHTEAFF.